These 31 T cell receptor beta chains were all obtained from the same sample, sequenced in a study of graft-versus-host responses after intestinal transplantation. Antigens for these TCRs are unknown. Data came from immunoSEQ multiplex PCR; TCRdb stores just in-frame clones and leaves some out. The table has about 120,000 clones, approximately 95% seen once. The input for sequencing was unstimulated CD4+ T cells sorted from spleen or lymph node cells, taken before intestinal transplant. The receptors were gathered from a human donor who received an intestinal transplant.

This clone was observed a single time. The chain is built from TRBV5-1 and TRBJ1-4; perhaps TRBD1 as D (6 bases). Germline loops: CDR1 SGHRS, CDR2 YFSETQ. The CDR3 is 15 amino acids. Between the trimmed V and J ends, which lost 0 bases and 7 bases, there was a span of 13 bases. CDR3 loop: CASSLAGGAGEKLFF. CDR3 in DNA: TGCGCCAGCAGCTTGGCGGGGGGCGCGGGTGAAAAACTGTTTTTT.

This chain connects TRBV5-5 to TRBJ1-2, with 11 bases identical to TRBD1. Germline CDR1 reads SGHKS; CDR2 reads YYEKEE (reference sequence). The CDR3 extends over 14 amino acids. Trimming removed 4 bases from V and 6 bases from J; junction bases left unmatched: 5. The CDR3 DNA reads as TGTGCCAGCAGCCCCCGGACAGGGGGCAATGGCTACACCTTC. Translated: CASSPRTGGNGYTF.

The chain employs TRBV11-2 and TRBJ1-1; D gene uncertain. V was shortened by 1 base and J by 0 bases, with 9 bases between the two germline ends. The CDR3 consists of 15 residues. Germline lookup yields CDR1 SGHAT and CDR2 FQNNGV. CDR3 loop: CASSLVLSMNTEAFF. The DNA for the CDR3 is TGTGCCAGCAGCTTAGTGTTGTCTATGAACACTGAAGCTTTCTTT. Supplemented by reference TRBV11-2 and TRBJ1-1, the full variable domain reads EAGVAQSPRYKIIEKRQSVAFWCNPISGHATLYWYQQILGQGPKLLIQFQNNGVVDDSQLPKDRFSAERLKGVDSTLKIQPAKLEDSAVYLCASSLVLSMNTEAFFGQGTRLTVV.

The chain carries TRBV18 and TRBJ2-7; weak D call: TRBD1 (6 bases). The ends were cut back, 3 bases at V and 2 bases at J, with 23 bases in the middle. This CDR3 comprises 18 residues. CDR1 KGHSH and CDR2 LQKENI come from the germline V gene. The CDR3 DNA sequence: TGTGCCAGCTCACCCCTGACAGGATTTGCAGGTAGCGCCTACGAGCAGTACTTC. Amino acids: CASSPLTGFAGSAYEQYF.

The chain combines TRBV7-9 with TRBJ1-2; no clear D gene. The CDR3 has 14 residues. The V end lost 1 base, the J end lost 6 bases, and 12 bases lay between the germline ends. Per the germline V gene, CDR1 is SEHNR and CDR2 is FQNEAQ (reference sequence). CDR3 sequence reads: CASSLVAVRNGYTF. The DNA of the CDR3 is TGTGCCAGCAGCTTAGTGGCAGTTAGAAATGGCTACACCTTC.

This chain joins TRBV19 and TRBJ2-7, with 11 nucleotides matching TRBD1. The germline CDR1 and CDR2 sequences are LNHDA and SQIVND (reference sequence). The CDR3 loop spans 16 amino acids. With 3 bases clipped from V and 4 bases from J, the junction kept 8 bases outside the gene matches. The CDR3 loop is CASSILIGQGAYEQYF. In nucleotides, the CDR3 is TGTGCCAGTAGTATTTTGATTGGACAGGGGGCGTACGAGCAGTACTTC. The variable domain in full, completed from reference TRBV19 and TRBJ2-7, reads DGGITQSPKYLFRKEGQNVTLSCEQNLNHDAMYWYRQDPGQGLRLIYYSQIVNDFQKGDIAEGYSVSREKKESFPLTVTSAQKNPTAFYLCASSILIGQGAYEQYFGPGTRLTVT.

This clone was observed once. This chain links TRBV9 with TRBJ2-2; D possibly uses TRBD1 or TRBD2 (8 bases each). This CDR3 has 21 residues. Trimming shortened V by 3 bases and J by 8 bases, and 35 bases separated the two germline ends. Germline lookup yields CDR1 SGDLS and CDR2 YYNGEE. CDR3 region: CASSALPGQGPSGGRLGELFF. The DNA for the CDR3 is TGTGCCAGCAGCGCATTACCTGGACAGGGTCCGTCCGGCGGGAGGTTAGGGGAGCTGTTTTTT.

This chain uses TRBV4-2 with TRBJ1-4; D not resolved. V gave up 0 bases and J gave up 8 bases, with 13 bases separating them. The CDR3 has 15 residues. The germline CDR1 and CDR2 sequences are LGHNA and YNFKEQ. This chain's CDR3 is CASSQDGRQGEKLFF. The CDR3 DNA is TGTGCCAGCAGCCAAGATGGCCGTCAAGGCGAAAAACTGTTTTTT.

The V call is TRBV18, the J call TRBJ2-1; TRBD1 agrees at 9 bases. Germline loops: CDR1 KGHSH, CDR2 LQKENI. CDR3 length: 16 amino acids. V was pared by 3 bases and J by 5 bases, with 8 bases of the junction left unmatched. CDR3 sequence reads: CASSPLPGTGHNEQFF. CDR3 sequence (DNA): TGTGCCAGCTCACCCCTCCCCGGGACAGGGCACAATGAGCAGTTCTTC.

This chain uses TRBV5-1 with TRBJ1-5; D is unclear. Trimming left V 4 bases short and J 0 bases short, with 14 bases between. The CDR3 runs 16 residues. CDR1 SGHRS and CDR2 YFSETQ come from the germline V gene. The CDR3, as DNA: TGCGCCAGCAGCCCTACTCCCGATTATAGCAATCAGCCCCAGCATTTT. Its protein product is CASSPTPDYSNQPQHF.

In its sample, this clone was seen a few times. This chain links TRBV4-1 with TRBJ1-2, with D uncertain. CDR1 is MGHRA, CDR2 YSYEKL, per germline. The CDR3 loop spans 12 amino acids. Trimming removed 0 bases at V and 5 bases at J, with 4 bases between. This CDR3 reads CASSQEDYGYTF. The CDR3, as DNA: TGCGCCAGCAGCCAAGAGGATTATGGCTACACCTTC.

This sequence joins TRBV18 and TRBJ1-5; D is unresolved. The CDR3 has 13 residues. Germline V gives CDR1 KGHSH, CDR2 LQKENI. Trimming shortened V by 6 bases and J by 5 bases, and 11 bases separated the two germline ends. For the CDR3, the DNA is TGTGCCAGCTCCCCGGCGTACGATCAGCCCCAGCATTTT. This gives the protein CASSPAYDQPQHF.

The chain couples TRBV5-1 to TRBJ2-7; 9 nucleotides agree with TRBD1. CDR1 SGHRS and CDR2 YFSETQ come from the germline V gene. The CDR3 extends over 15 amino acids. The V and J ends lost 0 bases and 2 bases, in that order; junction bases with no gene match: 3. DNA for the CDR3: TGCGCCAGCAGCTTGGCCGGGACAGGGCCCTACGAGCAGTACTTC. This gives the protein CASSLAGTGPYEQYF.

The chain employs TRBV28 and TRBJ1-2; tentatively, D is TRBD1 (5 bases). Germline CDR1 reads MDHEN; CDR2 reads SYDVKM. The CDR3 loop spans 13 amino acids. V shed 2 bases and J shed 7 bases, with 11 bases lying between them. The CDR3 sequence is CASSLTGLGGYTF. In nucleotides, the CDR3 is TGTGCCAGCAGTTTAACAGGTTTGGGTGGCTACACCTTC.

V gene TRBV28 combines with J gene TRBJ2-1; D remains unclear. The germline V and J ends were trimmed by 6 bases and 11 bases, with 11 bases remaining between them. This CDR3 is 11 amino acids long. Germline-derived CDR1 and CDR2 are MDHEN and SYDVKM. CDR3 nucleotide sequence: TGTGCCAGCAGCCCCGGGCCAAAGCAGTTCTTC. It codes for CASSPGPKQFF.

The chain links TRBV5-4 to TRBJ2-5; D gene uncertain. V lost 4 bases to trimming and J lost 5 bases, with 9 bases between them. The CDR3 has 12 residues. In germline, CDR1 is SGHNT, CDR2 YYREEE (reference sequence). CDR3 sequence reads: CASSHPRETQYF. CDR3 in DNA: TGTGCCAGCAGCCATCCCAGGGAGACCCAGTACTTC.

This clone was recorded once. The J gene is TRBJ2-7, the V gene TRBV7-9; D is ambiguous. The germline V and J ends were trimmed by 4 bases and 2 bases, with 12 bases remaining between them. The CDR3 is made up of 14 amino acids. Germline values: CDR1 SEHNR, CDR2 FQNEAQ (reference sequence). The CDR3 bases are TGTGCCAGCAGCTCCATCACATTGGCCTACGAGCAGTACTTC. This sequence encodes CASSSITLAYEQYF.

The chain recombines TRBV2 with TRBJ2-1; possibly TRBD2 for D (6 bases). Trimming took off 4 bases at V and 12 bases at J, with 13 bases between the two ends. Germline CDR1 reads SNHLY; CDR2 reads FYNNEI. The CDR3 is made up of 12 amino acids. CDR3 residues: CASSVSPGGQFF. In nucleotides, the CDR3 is TGTGCCAGCAGTGTGAGTCCCGGGGGGCAGTTCTTC.

The CDR3 loop reads CAIRQESYEQYF. CDR3 DNA sequence: TGTGCCATCAGACAGGAATCCTACGAGCAGTACTTC. The chain has TRBV10-3 and TRBJ2-7, with a tentative D call TRBD1 (5 bases). Trimming stripped 6 bases from V and 1 base from J, with 7 bases between. CDR1 is ENHRY, CDR2 SYGVKD, per germline. This CDR3 contains 12 residues.

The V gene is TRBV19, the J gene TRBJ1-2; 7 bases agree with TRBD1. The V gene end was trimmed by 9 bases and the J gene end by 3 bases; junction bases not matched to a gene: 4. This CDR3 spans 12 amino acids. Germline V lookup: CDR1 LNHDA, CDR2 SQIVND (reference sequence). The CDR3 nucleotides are TGTGCCAGCACCGGGACAGACTATGGCTACACCTTC. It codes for CASTGTDYGYTF.

The CDR3 sequence: CASSLYEGDGYTF. The CDR3 DNA reads TGTGCCAGCAGCTTATATGAGGGGGATGGCTACACCTTC. The J gene is TRBJ1-2, the V gene TRBV7-9, with D possibly TRBD1 on 6 matching bases. The CDR3 covers 13 residues. V gave up 2 bases and J gave up 6 bases, with 10 bases separating them. The germline V gene has CDR1 SEHNR and CDR2 FQNEAQ (reference sequence).

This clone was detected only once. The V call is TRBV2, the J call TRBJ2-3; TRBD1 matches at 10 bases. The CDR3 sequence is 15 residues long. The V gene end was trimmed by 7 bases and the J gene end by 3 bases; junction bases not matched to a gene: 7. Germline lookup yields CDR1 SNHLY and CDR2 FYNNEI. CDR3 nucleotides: TGTGCCAGCAAGAGACAGGGGGCCAGAACAGATACGCAGTATTTT. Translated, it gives CASKRQGARTDTQYF.

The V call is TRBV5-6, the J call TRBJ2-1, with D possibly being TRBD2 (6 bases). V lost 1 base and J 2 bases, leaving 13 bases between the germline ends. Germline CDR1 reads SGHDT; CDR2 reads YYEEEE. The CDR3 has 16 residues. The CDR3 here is CASSLQRLAPYNEQFF. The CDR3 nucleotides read TGTGCCAGCAGCTTGCAGCGGCTAGCGCCCTACAATGAGCAGTTCTTC.

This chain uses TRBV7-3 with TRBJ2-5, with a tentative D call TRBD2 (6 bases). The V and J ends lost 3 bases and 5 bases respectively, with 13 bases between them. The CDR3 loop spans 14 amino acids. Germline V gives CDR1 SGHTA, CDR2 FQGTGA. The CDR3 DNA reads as TGTGCCAGCAGCTTGGGGGGAGGCTGGGAGACCCAGTACTTC. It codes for CASSLGGGWETQYF. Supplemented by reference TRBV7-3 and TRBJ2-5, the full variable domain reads GAGVSQTPSNKVTEKGKYVELRCDPISGHTALYWYRQSLGQGPEFLIYFQGTGAADDSGLPNDRFFAVRPEGSVSTLKIQRTERGDSAVYLCASSLGGGWETQYFGPGTRLLVL.

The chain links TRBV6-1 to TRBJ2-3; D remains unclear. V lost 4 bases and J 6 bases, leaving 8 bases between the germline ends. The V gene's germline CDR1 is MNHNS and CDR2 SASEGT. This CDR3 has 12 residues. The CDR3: CASSVGSDTQYF. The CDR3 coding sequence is TGTGCCAGCAGTGTCGGGTCTGATACGCAGTATTTT.

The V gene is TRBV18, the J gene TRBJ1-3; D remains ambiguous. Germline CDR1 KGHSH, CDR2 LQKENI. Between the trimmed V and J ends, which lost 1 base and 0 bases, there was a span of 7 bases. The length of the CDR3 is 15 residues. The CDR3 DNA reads TGTGCCAGCTCACCACAGGTTCTCTCTGGAAACACCATATATTTT. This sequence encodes CASSPQVLSGNTIYF.

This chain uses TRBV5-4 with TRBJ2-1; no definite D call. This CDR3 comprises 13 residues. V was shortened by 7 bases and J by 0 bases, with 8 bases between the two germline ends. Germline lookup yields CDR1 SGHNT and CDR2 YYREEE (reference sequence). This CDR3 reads CASAPSSYNEQFF. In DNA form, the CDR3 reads TGTGCCAGCGCTCCGAGCTCCTACAATGAGCAGTTCTTC.

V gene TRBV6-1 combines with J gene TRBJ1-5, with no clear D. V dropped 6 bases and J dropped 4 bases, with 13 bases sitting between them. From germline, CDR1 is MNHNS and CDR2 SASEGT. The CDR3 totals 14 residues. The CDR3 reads CASRVTGTNQPQHF. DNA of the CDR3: TGTGCCAGCAGAGTAACCGGCACTAATCAGCCCCAGCATTTT.

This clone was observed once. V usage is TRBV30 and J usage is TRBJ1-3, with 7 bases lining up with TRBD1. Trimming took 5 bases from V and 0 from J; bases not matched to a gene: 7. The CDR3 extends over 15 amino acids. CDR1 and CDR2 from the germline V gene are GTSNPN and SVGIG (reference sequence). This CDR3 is CAWAKQGTSGNTIYF. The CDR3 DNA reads TGTGCCTGGGCCAAACAGGGGACCTCTGGAAACACCATATATTTT.

CDR3 coding DNA: TGTGCCAGCAGCCGGGTGTTGCGGGACTACGAGCAGTACTTC. This gives the protein CASSRVLRDYEQYF. The gene calls are TRBV5-8 and TRBJ2-7; a weak D match, TRBD2 (6 bases). The V gene lost 4 bases and the J gene lost 3 bases, with 14 bases spanning the gap. Germline V gene lookup returns CDR1 SGHTS and CDR2 YDEGEE. The CDR3 totals 14 residues.

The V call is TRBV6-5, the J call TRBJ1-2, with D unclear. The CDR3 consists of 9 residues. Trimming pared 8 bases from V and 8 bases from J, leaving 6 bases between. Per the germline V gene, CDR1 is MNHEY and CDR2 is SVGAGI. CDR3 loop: CASGVGYTF. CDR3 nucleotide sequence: TGTGCCAGCGGGGTGGGCTACACCTTC.